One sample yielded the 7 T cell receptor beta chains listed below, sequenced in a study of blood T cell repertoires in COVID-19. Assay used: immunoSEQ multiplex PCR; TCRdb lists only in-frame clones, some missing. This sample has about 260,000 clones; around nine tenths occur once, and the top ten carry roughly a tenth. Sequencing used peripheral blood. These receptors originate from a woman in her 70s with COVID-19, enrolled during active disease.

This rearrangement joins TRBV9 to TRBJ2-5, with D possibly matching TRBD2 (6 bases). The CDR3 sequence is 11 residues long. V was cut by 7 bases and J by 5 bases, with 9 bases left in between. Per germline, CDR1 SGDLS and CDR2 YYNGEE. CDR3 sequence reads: CASGGRETQYF. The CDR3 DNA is TGTGCCAGCGGGGGGAGGGAGACCCAGTACTTC.

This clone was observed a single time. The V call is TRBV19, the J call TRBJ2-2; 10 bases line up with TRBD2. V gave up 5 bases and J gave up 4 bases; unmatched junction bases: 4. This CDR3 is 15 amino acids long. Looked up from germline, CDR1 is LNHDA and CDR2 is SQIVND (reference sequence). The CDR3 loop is CASSSLAGATGELFF. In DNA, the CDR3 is TGTGCCAGTAGTTCCCTAGCGGGAGCCACCGGGGAGCTGTTTTTT.

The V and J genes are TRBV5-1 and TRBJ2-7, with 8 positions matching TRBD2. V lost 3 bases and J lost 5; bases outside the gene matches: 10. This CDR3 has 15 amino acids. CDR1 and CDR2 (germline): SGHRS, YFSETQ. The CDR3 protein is CASSSAGGAQNEQYF. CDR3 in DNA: TGCGCCAGCAGCTCCGCCGGGGGGGCGCAAAACGAGCAGTACTTC.

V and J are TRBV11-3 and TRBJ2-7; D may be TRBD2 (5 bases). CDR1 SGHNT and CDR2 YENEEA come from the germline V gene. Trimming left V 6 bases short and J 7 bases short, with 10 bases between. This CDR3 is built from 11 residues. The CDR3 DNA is TGTGCCAGCAGGGGAGTGGGGGAGCAGTACTTC. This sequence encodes CASRGVGEQYF.

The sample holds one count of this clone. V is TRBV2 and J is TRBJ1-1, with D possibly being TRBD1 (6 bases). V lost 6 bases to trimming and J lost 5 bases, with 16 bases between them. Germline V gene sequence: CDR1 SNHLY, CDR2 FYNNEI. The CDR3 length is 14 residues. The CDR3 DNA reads TGTGCCAGCAGCGTGACAGGTAGTTCGACTGAAGCTTTCTTT. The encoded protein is CASSVTGSSTEAFF.

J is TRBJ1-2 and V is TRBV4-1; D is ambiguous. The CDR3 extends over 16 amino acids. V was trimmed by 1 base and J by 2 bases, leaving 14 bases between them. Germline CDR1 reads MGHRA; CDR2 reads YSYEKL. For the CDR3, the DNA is TGCGCCAGCAGCCAAGGAGGGAGGGAGGGAAACTATGGCTACACCTTC. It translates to CASSQGGREGNYGYTF.

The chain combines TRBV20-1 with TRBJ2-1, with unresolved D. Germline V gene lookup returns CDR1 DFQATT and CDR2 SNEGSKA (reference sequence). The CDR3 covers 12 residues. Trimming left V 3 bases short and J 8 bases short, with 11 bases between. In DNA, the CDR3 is TGCAGTGCTAGTCAAGCGCTGGATGAGCAGTTCTTC. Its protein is CSASQALDEQFF.